Shown below are 25 T cell receptor beta chains from a single sample sequenced in a study of blood T cell repertoires in COVID-19. Measured with immunoSEQ multiplex PCR; TCRdb has only the in-frame clones, and not every one. The repertoire consists of around 280,000 clones, with roughly 89% occurring once and the leading ten covering 1.7%. The material sequenced was PBMCs or T cells enriched from blood (not recorded which). The receptors originated from a woman between 35 and 50 years old who had recovered from COVID-19.

The chain uses TRBV6-1 and TRBJ1-4; D gene ambiguous. Germline V gene lookup returns CDR1 MNHNS and CDR2 SASEGT. V was pared by 2 bases and J by 8 bases, with 12 bases between. This CDR3 comprises 14 residues. CDR3 residues: CASSESGIDEKLFF. DNA for the CDR3: TGTGCCAGCAGTGAATCGGGGATCGACGAAAAACTGTTTTTT.

The genes are TRBV3-1 (or the pseudogene TRBV3-2) and TRBJ1-2, with 7 positions matching TRBD1. Germline CDR1 LGHDT, CDR2 YNNKEL (reference sequence). The trim removed 2 bases at V and 4 bases at J, leaving 10 bases unmatched. The CDR3 totals 16 residues. The CDR3 region is CASSQTSWGTVYGYTF. The CDR3 region has the DNA TGTGCCAGCAGCCAAACCTCTTGGGGGACAGTCTATGGCTACACCTTC.

The chain recombines TRBV21-1 with TRBJ2-1; the D call TRBD2 from the table was never checked on the DNA. TRBV21-1 is noted as a pseudogene. This CDR3 is built from 17 residues. In nucleotides, the CDR3 is TGTGCCAGCAGCGGAAGATTAGCGGGAGTAATAATCCATGAGCAGTTCTTC. Translating it yields CASSGRLAGVIIHEQFF.

The chain employs TRBV7-2 and TRBJ2-7; a weak D match, TRBD2 (5 bases). Germline loops: CDR1 SGHTA, CDR2 FQGNSA. V shed 2 bases and J shed 6 bases, with 17 bases lying between them. CDR3 length: 15 residues. CDR3 sequence: CASSLTPRASGEQYF. In DNA, the CDR3 is TGTGCCAGCAGCTTAACCCCCCGGGCGAGCGGCGAGCAGTACTTC.

The J gene is TRBJ2-7, the V gene TRBV3-1 (or the pseudogene TRBV3-2); 7 bases are a match to TRBD1. V lost 3 bases to trimming and J lost 1 base; unmatched junction nucleotides: 3. The CDR3 runs to 14 residues. Germline CDR1 and CDR2: LGHDT and YNNKEL (reference sequence). CDR3 nucleotides: TGTGCCAGCAGCCAGCGGACAGGATCCTACGAGCAGTACTTC. Translated: CASSQRTGSYEQYF.

This sequence joins TRBV7-8 and TRBJ2-1; TRBD2 aligns across 12 bases. V shed 1 base and J 7 bases; nucleotides not matched to a gene: 5. The CDR3 is 16 residues long. Germline loops: CDR1 SGHVS, CDR2 FQNEAQ. The CDR3 coding sequence is TGTGCCAGCAGCTTAGTGGTTGGACTAGCGGGAAATGAGCAGTTCTTC. Its protein is CASSLVVGLAGNEQFF.

The chain uses TRBV19 and TRBJ2-3; 13 bases fit TRBD2. This CDR3 region has 18 residues. Germline V gene lookup returns CDR1 LNHDA and CDR2 SQIVND (reference sequence). V lost 4 bases and J lost 5; bases outside the gene matches: 12. CDR3 in amino acids: CASSSTSGRAAVRDTQYF. The CDR3, as DNA: TGTGCCAGTAGTAGCACTAGCGGGAGGGCCGCTGTTAGAGATACGCAGTATTTT. Full variable domain (outside the CDR3, taken from reference TRBV19 and TRBJ2-3): DGGITQSPKYLFRKEGQNVTLSCEQNLNHDAMYWYRQDPGQGLRLIYYSQIVNDFQKGDIAEGYSVSREKKESFPLTVTSAQKNPTAFYLCASSSTSGRAAVRDTQYFGPGTRLTVL.

The J gene is TRBJ1-5, the V gene TRBV30; the D gene is possibly TRBD1 (5 bases). The V end lost 0 bases, the J end lost 5 bases, and 11 bases lay between the germline ends. This CDR3 contains 14 residues. Germline V gene sequence: CDR1 GTSNPN, CDR2 SVGIG (reference sequence). Written as DNA, the CDR3 is TGTGCCTGGAGTGTAAACAGGAGGGATCAGCCCCAGCATTTT. Translating gives CAWSVNRRDQPQHF.

This chain connects TRBV10-3 to TRBJ2-3; 10 positions agree with TRBD1. The CDR3 contains 22 residues. Trimming at V came to 3 bases and at J to 1 base, leaving 22 bases not matched to a gene. The germline CDR1 and CDR2 sequences are ENHRY and SYGVKD. CDR3 sequence (DNA): TGTGCCATCAGTGACCACCGGGACAGGGGAATAATACCGGGACTGGGCACAGATACGCAGTATTTT. The encoded protein is CAISDHRDRGIIPGLGTDTQYF.

The V gene is TRBV5-1, the J gene TRBJ1-2; D perhaps matches TRBD1 (5 bases). V lost 4 bases, J lost 6 bases, and 16 bases lay in between. Germline assignment: CDR1 SGHRS and CDR2 YFSETQ. The CDR3 runs to 14 residues. CDR3 amino acids: CASSGGSGENGYTF. As DNA, the CDR3 is TGCGCCAGCAGCGGAGGGTCGGGGGAGAATGGCTACACCTTC.

This chain joins TRBV6-5 and TRBJ2-7, with TRBD2 matching 11 bases. Germline trimming cut 4 bases from V and 1 base from J; bases unmatched to any gene: 3. The germline V gene encodes CDR1 MNHEY and CDR2 SVGAGI. The CDR3 spans 15 residues. The DNA for the CDR3 is TGTGCCAGCAGTTTTAGCGGGAGGGGATCCTACGAGCAGTACTTC. Amino acid sequence: CASSFSGRGSYEQYF.

The V and J genes are TRBV7-8 and TRBJ1-6, with 7 bases fitting TRBD1. Trimming at V came to 4 bases and at J to 11 bases, leaving 5 bases not matched to a gene. CDR1 is SGHVS and CDR2 is FQNEAQ in the germline V gene. The CDR3 runs 13 residues. The CDR3 reads CASSSGQDPPLHF. The CDR3 coding sequence is TGTGCCAGCAGCTCCGGACAGGACCCACCCCTCCACTTT.

This clone was picked up one time. The gene calls are TRBV2 and TRBJ1-2; 9 positions agree with TRBD1. V shed 6 bases and J 6 bases; nucleotides not matched to a gene: 5. Germline CDR1 reads SNHLY; CDR2 reads FYNNEI. The CDR3 runs to 13 residues. The CDR3 here is CASRKQGANGYTF. CDR3 nucleotide sequence: TGTGCCAGCAGAAAACAGGGGGCGAATGGCTACACCTTC.

V and J are TRBV4-2 and TRBJ1-4; 7 bases agree with TRBD1. Looked up from germline, CDR1 is LGHNA and CDR2 is YNFKEQ. This CDR3 has 13 residues. V lost 0 bases, J lost 12 bases, and 4 bases stayed unmatched. This CDR3 is CASSQEQGRQLFF. The CDR3 DNA reads TGTGCCAGCAGCCAAGAACAGGGGAGACAACTGTTTTTT.

A remark on this clone: One junction end disagrees with the germline gene, perhaps due to a read error. The J gene is TRBJ2-5, the V gene TRBV6-5, with 10 bases aligning to TRBD2. There are 15 residues in the CDR3. Per germline, CDR1 MNHEY and CDR2 SVGAGI. Written as DNA, the CDR3 is TGTGCCAGCAGTCCCGGGACTAGCGCTAAAGAGACCCATTACTTC. It is translated as CASSPGTSAKETHYF.

The chain links TRBV7-2 to TRBJ2-1; possibly TRBD1 for D (6 bases). Germline V gene data show CDR1 as SGHTA and CDR2 as FQGNSA. V lost 5 bases to trimming and J lost 10 bases, with 18 bases between them. This CDR3 is 14 amino acids long. The CDR3 region is CASSQQGRNREQFF. CDR3 bases: TGTGCCAGCAGCCAGCAGGGGCGAAACCGGGAGCAGTTCTTC.

The rearrangement uses TRBV6-5 and TRBJ2-7; 9 nucleotides agree with TRBD1. The CDR3 totals 15 residues. After removal of 7 bases from V and 5 bases from J, the junction contained 12 bases not matched to a gene. Per germline, CDR1 MNHEY and CDR2 SVGAGI. The CDR3 DNA follows: TGTGCCAGCACTATCCCAGGGGGACAGGGCAACGAGCAGTACTTC. Its protein product is CASTIPGGQGNEQYF.

As DNA, the CDR3 is TGTGCCATCAGTGAGTCCCGGACTAGCGGGAGGGGAGATACGCAGTATTTT. It is translated as CAISESRTSGRGDTQYF. The chain carries TRBV10-3 and TRBJ2-3; 15 bases fit TRBD2. The germline gives CDR1 ENHRY, CDR2 SYGVKD. The CDR3 runs to 17 residues. The V and J ends lost 0 bases and 5 bases, in that order; junction bases with no gene match: 3.

The V and J genes are TRBV7-3 and TRBJ2-1; D might be TRBD2 (6 bases). The CDR3 has 16 amino acids. Trimming shortened V by 5 bases and J by 2 bases, and 16 bases separated the two germline ends. CDR1 is SGHTA, CDR2 FQGTGA, per germline. The CDR3 spells CASSPRTAGTYNEQFF. The CDR3 coding sequence is TGTGCCAGCAGCCCCCGTACGGCGGGAACCTACAATGAGCAGTTCTTC.

CDR3 sequence: CASSIGPATGASNYGYTF. The CDR3 nucleotides read TGTGCCAGTAGTATAGGTCCGGCCACCGGAGCCTCGAACTATGGCTACACCTTC. The V gene is TRBV19, the J gene TRBJ1-2; no clear D. This CDR3 has 18 amino acids. Germline values: CDR1 LNHDA, CDR2 SQIVND (reference sequence). Trimming stripped 1 base from V and 2 bases from J, with 20 bases between.

This clone has just one count. The chain has TRBV10-3 and TRBJ2-2, with 9 bases matching TRBD1. This CDR3 has 17 residues. The trim removed 6 bases at V and 6 bases at J, leaving 14 bases unmatched. Germline V gene lookup returns CDR1 ENHRY and CDR2 SYGVKD. CDR3 in amino acids: CAISKTMGQGGSGELFF. The CDR3 region has the DNA TGTGCCATCAGCAAAACGATGGGACAGGGAGGATCCGGGGAGCTGTTTTTT.

The chain employs TRBV24-1 and TRBJ2-2; 9 positions agree with TRBD2. Looked up from germline, CDR1 is KGHDR and CDR2 is SFDVKD. V lost 4 bases, J lost 5 bases, and 7 bases stayed unmatched. CDR3 length equals 16 residues. In nucleotides, the CDR3 is TGTGCCACCAGTGACGCGGGGGGGCCCGGAACCGGGGAGCTGTTTTTT. The encoded protein is CATSDAGGPGTGELFF.

The CDR3 spells CASTPSGGFTEAFF. For the CDR3, the DNA is TGTGCCAGCACCCCCTCTGGGGGCTTCACTGAAGCTTTCTTT. This chain uses TRBV9 with TRBJ1-1; TRBD1 might be the D (6 bases). Germline V lookup: CDR1 SGDLS, CDR2 YYNGEE. The ends were cut back, 6 bases at V and 4 bases at J, with 16 bases in the middle. The CDR3 consists of 14 residues.

This chain joins TRBV6-5 and TRBJ2-5; perhaps TRBD2 as D (5 bases). Germline V gives CDR1 MNHEY, CDR2 SVGAGI. V lost 0 bases and J 1 base, leaving 12 bases between the germline ends. The CDR3 covers 16 residues. CDR3 protein: CASSYSRASIQETQYF. The DNA for the CDR3 is TGTGCCAGCAGTTACTCGAGGGCGTCTATCCAAGAGACCCAGTACTTC.

The genes are TRBV9 and TRBJ1-5; 8 bases fit TRBD1. Losses at the gene ends were 3 bases for V and 7 bases for J; bases not matched to a gene: 6. Germline CDR1 is SGDLS and CDR2 is YYNGEE. There are 14 residues in the CDR3. The CDR3, as DNA: TGTGCCAGCAGCGCGGACCCAGGGGGCCAGCCCCAGCATTTT. Protein: CASSADPGGQPQHF.